Presented here are 6 T cell receptor beta chains from one specimen sequenced in a study of blood T cell repertoires in COVID-19. The repertoire was sequenced with immunoSEQ multiplex PCR; TCRdb's copy has only in-frame clones and lacks some. The sample has 390,000 or so clones, around 89% seen once. Sequencing was carried out using PBMCs or T cells enriched from blood (not recorded which). The receptors derive from a young man who had recovered from COVID-19.

The CDR3 region has the DNA TGTGCCACCAGCCCAACTAGCGGGGGAGAGTTCTTC. Translated, it gives CATSPTSGGEFF. The V call is TRBV15, the J call TRBJ2-1; TRBD2 agrees at 11 bases. Germline loops: CDR1 LNHNV, CDR2 YYDKDF (reference sequence). The CDR3 covers 12 residues. Germline trimming cut 5 bases from V and 14 bases from J; bases unmatched to any gene: 5. Looking up the rest from reference TRBV15 and TRBJ2-1 gives the full variable domain: DAMVIQNPRYQVTQFGKPVTLSCSQTLNHNVMYWYQQKSSQAPKLLFHYYDKDFNNEADTPDNFQSRRPNTSFCFLDIRSPGLGDTAMYLCATSPTSGGEFFGPGTRLTVL.

The rearrangement joins TRBV2 to TRBJ1-2; TRBD1 matches 8 bases. J lost 6 bases, V lost 1 base, and 7 bases had no gene match. CDR1 and CDR2 (germline): SNHLY, FYNNEI. The CDR3 runs to 15 residues. The CDR3 sequence is CASSEGRQGRNGYTF. The CDR3 bases are TGTGCCAGCAGTGAAGGGAGACAGGGGAGAAATGGCTACACCTTC. Full variable domain (outside the CDR3, taken from reference TRBV2 and TRBJ1-2): EPEVTQTPSHQVTQMGQEVILRCVPISNHLYFYWYRQILGQKVEFLVSFYNNEISEKSEIFDDQFSVERPDGSNFTLKIRSTKLEDSAMYFCASSEGRQGRNGYTFGSGTRLTVV.

V and J are TRBV28 and TRBJ1-3; D is undetermined. This CDR3 has 14 residues. Deletions cut 7 bases from V and 2 bases from J, with 12 bases between. Germline CDR1 reads MDHEN; CDR2 reads SYDVKM. CDR3 region: CASIPARAGNTIYF. The CDR3 DNA is TGTGCCAGCATCCCGGCGCGGGCTGGAAACACCATATATTTT. Using reference TRBV28 and TRBJ1-3 for the parts outside the CDR3, the full variable domain is DVKVTQSSRYLVKRTGEKVFLECVQDMDHENMFWYRQDPGLGLRLIYFSYDVKMKEKGDIPEGYSVSREKKERFSLILESASTNQTSMYLCASIPARAGNTIYFGEGSWLTVV.

In DNA form, the CDR3 reads TGTGCCAGCAGCTCGACTAGCGGGGAGAGCTACGAGCAGTACTTC. This gives the protein CASSSTSGESYEQYF. The chain recombines TRBV13 with TRBJ2-7; TRBD2 agrees at 11 bases. The junction had 5 bases not matched to a gene; V was cut back by 4 bases and J by 3 bases. This CDR3 spans 15 amino acids. Germline CDR1 reads PRHDT; CDR2 reads FYEKMQ (reference sequence).

The rearrangement joins TRBV11-3 to TRBJ2-2; TRBD2 matches 10 bases. The germline V gene has CDR1 SGHNT and CDR2 YENEEA. The ends lost 4 bases at V and 4 bases at J; junction bases unmatched: 9. This CDR3 has 17 residues. As DNA, the CDR3 is TGTGCCAGCAGCTACTTTAGCGGGAGGCCCAGCACCGGGGAGCTGTTTTTT. Translating gives CASSYFSGRPSTGELFF.

The rearrangement uses TRBV5-1 and TRBJ1-6; unclear D gene. The CDR3 runs to 15 residues. CDR1 is SGHRS and CDR2 is YFSETQ in the germline V gene. V was shortened by 1 base and J by 7 bases, with 12 bases between the two germline ends. CDR3 sequence (DNA): TGCGCCAGCAGCTTGAATATGTCCCCCAATTCACCCCTCCACTTT. Translation: CASSLNMSPNSPLHF.